This T cell receptor beta chain derives from a study of T cell changes during pregnancy in multiple sclerosis. The table came from immunoSEQ multiplex PCR; TCRdb's copy has only in-frame clones and leaves some out. The repertoire holds around 69,000 clones, with about 90% as singletons. V was pared by 6 bases and J by 6 bases, with 18 bases between. The germline gives CDR1 MDHEN, CDR2 SYDVKM. This CDR3 spans 14 amino acids. This TCR came from a female donor in good health, enrolled as a control in a pregnancy study. The V and J genes are TRBV28 and TRBJ2-7; D possibly corresponds to TRBD1 (6 bases). Sequenced here: peripheral blood, sampled in the second trimester of pregnancy. In DNA, the CDR3 is TGTGCCAGCAGCGCCCCCGACAGGCTGGGCGAGCAGTACTTC. It yields the protein CASSAPDRLGEQYF. The full variable domain, completed using reference TRBV28 and TRBJ2-7, is DVKVTQSSRYLVKRTGEKVFLECVQDMDHENMFWYRQDPGLGLRLIYFSYDVKMKEKGDIPEGYSVSREKKERFSLILESASTNQTSMYLCASSAPDRLGEQYFGPGTRLTVT.